This record covers a single T cell receptor (beta chain). Its cognate antigen is unknown. These data originate in a study of cytomegalovirus exposure and HLA in healthy donors. Across the study: From 150 million to 200 million T cells, an earlier analysis saw 100 million to 140 million unique TCR beta sequences. Study results and caveats: Earlier analysis looked at TCR beta V segments, and most were productive about 90% or about 30% of the time.

The PCR used 60 Vbeta and 13 Jbeta primers. Assay: immunoSEQ multiplex PCR; the TCRdb copy retains only in-frame clones and omits some. Of fewer than 200,000 clones in the sample, more than 75% were seen once. The V gene lost 3 bases and the J gene lost 5 bases, with 16 bases spanning the gap. This CDR3 has 15 residues. From germline, CDR1 is SGHAT and CDR2 FQNNGV. Donors likely had unrecorded immune exposures despite being nominally healthy when sampled. Material for sequencing was PBMCs. The chain is built from TRBV11-2 and TRBJ2-5, with D maybe TRBD2 (5 bases). The source of this sequence is a girl aged 5-17 years in good health and CMV-seropositive. CDR3 protein: CASSFQNGRGETQYF. The CDR3 nucleotides are TGTGCCAGCAGCTTCCAAAATGGACGAGGGGAGACCCAGTACTTC.